Following are 20 T cell receptor beta chains from one sample sequenced in a study of cytomegalovirus exposure and HLA in healthy donors. Profiled with immunoSEQ multiplex PCR; TCRdb holds only in-frame clones, not every one. Here the sample spans under 150,000 clones, 80% to 90% being singletons. Sequencing was done on a sample of PBMCs. The source of these receptors is a young woman in good health and CMV-seropositive.

This clone was counted a few times. The J gene is TRBJ2-1, the V gene TRBV4-3; 10 bases align to TRBD2. CDR1 LGHNA and CDR2 YSLEER come from the germline V gene. CDR3 length: 20 amino acids. V shed 0 bases and J 1 base; nucleotides not matched to a gene: 12. The CDR3 here is CASSQDLGLAGVTSYNEQFF. The CDR3 DNA is TGCGCCAGCAGCCAAGATCTCGGGCTAGCGGGGGTGACTTCCTACAATGAGCAGTTCTTC.

V is TRBV11-3 and J is TRBJ1-1; D remains ambiguous. The CDR3 has 13 residues. Trimming pared 0 bases from V and 1 base from J, leaving 3 bases between. Germline V gives CDR1 SGHNT, CDR2 YENEEA. The DNA of the CDR3 is TGTGCCAGCAGCTTAGACAGGAACACTGAAGCTTTCTTT. It yields the protein CASSLDRNTEAFF.

This clone was detected only once. The rearrangement links TRBV9 to TRBJ1-1; 7 nucleotides line up with TRBD1. The germline gives CDR1 SGDLS, CDR2 YYNGEE. V lost 0 bases and J lost 0; bases outside the gene matches: 11. CDR3 length equals 18 residues. CDR3 amino acids: CASSVGWGDSIMNTEAFF. The DNA of the CDR3 is TGTGCCAGCAGCGTAGGGTGGGGGGACAGCATTATGAACACTGAAGCTTTCTTT.

The chain uses TRBV6-6 and TRBJ1-2; D is uncertain. Germline assignment: CDR1 MNHNY and CDR2 SVGAGI (reference sequence). V lost 6 bases, J lost 2 bases, and 10 bases lay in between. The CDR3 covers 13 residues. CDR3 DNA sequence: TGTGCCAGCAGCCGGGATTTGAACTATGGCTACACCTTC. Translating it yields CASSRDLNYGYTF.

The chain uses TRBV28 and TRBJ2-5; no firm D call. Germline lookup yields CDR1 MDHEN and CDR2 SYDVKM. This CDR3 comprises 11 residues. V was clipped by 8 bases and J by 5 bases, with 9 bases between them. The DNA for the CDR3 is TGTGCCAGCGGGCCTCGGGAGACCCAGTACTTC. It codes for CASGPRETQYF.

On this clone: The sample holds other DNA sequences that translate to the same CDR3. The chain couples TRBV7-3 to TRBJ1-1; D call uncertain. The germline V gene has CDR1 SGHTA and CDR2 FQGTGA. The CDR3 totals 13 residues. The germline V and J ends were trimmed by 2 bases and 4 bases, with 8 bases remaining between them. In DNA, the CDR3 is TGTGCCAGCAGCTTATTGGGCGTCACTGAAGCTTTCTTT. Translation gives CASSLLGVTEAFF. Using reference TRBV7-3 and TRBJ1-1 for the parts outside the CDR3, the full variable domain is GAGVSQTPSNKVTEKGKYVELRCDPISGHTALYWYRQSLGQGPEFLIYFQGTGAADDSGLPNDRFFAVRPEGSVSTLKIQRTERGDSAVYLCASSLLGVTEAFFGQGTRLTVV.

This clone was detected only a few times. The chain is built from TRBV5-6 and TRBJ1-5; maybe TRBD1 (6 bases). V lost 4 bases and J lost 4, with 12 bases in between. CDR1 SGHDT and CDR2 YYEEEE come from the germline V gene. CDR3 length equals 14 residues. The CDR3 DNA follows: TGTGCCAGCAGCCACAGGGTCTCAAATCAGCCCCAGCATTTT. Amino acid sequence: CASSHRVSNQPQHF. The variable domain in full, with the rest retrieved from reference TRBV5-6 and TRBJ1-5, is DAGVTQSPTHLIKTRGQQVTLRCSPKSGHDTVSWYQQALGQGPQFIFQYYEEEERQRGNFPDRFSGHQFPNYSSELNVNALLLGDSALYLCASSHRVSNQPQHFGDGTRLSIL.

The chain couples TRBV6-1 to TRBJ2-1, with 7 bases matching TRBD1. The length of the CDR3 is 16 residues. V shed 3 bases, J shed 0 bases, and the junction held 5 bases outside the gene matches. Germline values: CDR1 MNHNS, CDR2 SASEGT. CDR3 region: CASSDWTGRSYNEQFF. For the CDR3, the DNA is TGTGCCAGCAGTGACTGGACAGGACGCTCCTACAATGAGCAGTTCTTC.

This clone was counted once. This chain connects TRBV12-5 to TRBJ2-7; the D gene is possibly TRBD2 (6 bases). The CDR3 is made up of 17 amino acids. Trimming removed 2 bases at V and 0 bases at J, with 17 bases between. The germline gives CDR1 LGHNT, CDR2 FRNRAP. This chain's CDR3 is CASGLPRGELSSYEQYF. The CDR3 DNA sequence: TGTGCTAGTGGTTTGCCTCGCGGGGAACTAAGCTCCTACGAGCAGTACTTC.

This chain links TRBV5-1 with TRBJ2-7; a possible D gene is TRBD1 (6 bases). With 0 bases removed from V and 1 base from J, the gap between germline ends came to 11 bases. Germline assignment: CDR1 SGHRS and CDR2 YFSETQ. The CDR3 consists of 15 residues. The CDR3 protein is CASSLGLDSSYEQYF. CDR3 in DNA: TGCGCCAGCAGCTTGGGATTGGACAGTTCCTACGAGCAGTACTTC.

The rearrangement links TRBV7-2 to TRBJ2-7, with 11 bases matching TRBD2. This CDR3 is built from 16 residues. The junction had 10 bases not matched to a gene; V was cut back by 7 bases and J by 2 bases. From germline, CDR1 is SGHTA and CDR2 FQGNSA. CDR3 nucleotide sequence: TGTGCCAGCAATCCCAGGGGGACTAGCGGAACCTACGAGCAGTACTTC. Amino acid sequence: CASNPRGTSGTYEQYF. Full variable domain (outside the CDR3, taken from reference TRBV7-2 and TRBJ2-7): GAGVSQSPSNKVTEKGKDVELRCDPISGHTALYWYRQSLGQGLEFLIYFQGNSAPDKSGLPSDRFSAERTGGSVSTLTIQRTQQEDSAVYLCASNPRGTSGTYEQYFGPGTRLTVT.

The V call is TRBV28, the J call TRBJ2-7; the D gene is possibly TRBD1 (5 bases). V lost 5 bases and J lost 5, with 13 bases in between. This CDR3 has 13 amino acids. In germline, CDR1 is MDHEN, CDR2 SYDVKM. The CDR3 nucleotides are TGTGCCAGCAGTATGACAGTTCCCCACGAGCAGTACTTC. As protein: CASSMTVPHEQYF. Based on the CDR3 plus reference TRBV28 and TRBJ2-7, the full variable domain is DVKVTQSSRYLVKRTGEKVFLECVQDMDHENMFWYRQDPGLGLRLIYFSYDVKMKEKGDIPEGYSVSREKKERFSLILESASTNQTSMYLCASSMTVPHEQYFGPGTRLTVT.

V gene TRBV15 combines with J gene TRBJ2-7; tentatively, D is TRBD2 (6 bases). The CDR3 consists of 14 residues. Germline lookup yields CDR1 LNHNV and CDR2 YYDKDF (reference sequence). Trimming stripped 4 bases from V and 3 bases from J, with 13 bases between. The CDR3 region has the DNA TGTGCCACCAGCATAGGAGGGAAGAACTACGAGCAGTACTTC. Protein product: CATSIGGKNYEQYF.

The V call is TRBV5-1, the J call TRBJ2-7; D unclear. Germline V lookup: CDR1 SGHRS, CDR2 YFSETQ. CDR3 length: 13 amino acids. Trimming stripped 4 bases from V and 0 bases from J, with 8 bases between. CDR3 DNA sequence: TGCGCCAGCAGCCCACAGAGCTCCTACGAGCAGTACTTC. This translates into CASSPQSSYEQYF. The full variable domain, rest sourced from reference TRBV5-1 and TRBJ2-7, is KAGVTQTPRYLIKTRGQQVTLSCSPISGHRSVSWYQQTPGQGLQFLFEYFSETQRNKGNFPGRFSGRQFSNSRSEMNVSTLELGDSALYLCASSPQSSYEQYFGPGTRLTVT.

The chain is built from TRBV4-1 and TRBJ2-1, with TRBD2 identical over 12 bases. V was pared by 2 bases and J by 10 bases, with 9 bases of the junction left unmatched. Germline CDR1 reads MGHRA; CDR2 reads YSYEKL. This CDR3 comprises 16 residues. CDR3 DNA sequence: TGCGCCAGCAGCCAACTAGCGGGAGGGGGGCTGGGAGAGCAGTTCTTC. Amino acid sequence: CASSQLAGGGLGEQFF.

The CDR3 DNA reads as TGTGCCAGCAGTACCCCAGGGTGGGGGACCCAGTACTTC. Translated, it gives CASSTPGWGTQYF. The V gene is TRBV6-6, the J gene TRBJ2-5; possibly TRBD1 for D (5 bases). This CDR3 is 13 amino acids long. V was cut by 5 bases and J by 7 bases, with 14 bases left in between. Germline V gene data show CDR1 as MNHNY and CDR2 as SVGAGI (reference sequence).

The chain joins TRBV5-1 to TRBJ2-2; D may be TRBD1 (7 bases). V was cut by 5 bases and J by 5 bases, with 16 bases left in between. This CDR3 is built from 15 residues. CDR1 is SGHRS and CDR2 is YFSETQ in the germline V gene. CDR3 residues: CASREGQLLTGELFF. In DNA, the CDR3 is TGCGCCAGCAGGGAGGGACAGCTTTTAACCGGGGAGCTGTTTTTT.

The chain carries TRBV5-1 and TRBJ1-4; 10 bases match TRBD1. V dropped 3 bases and J dropped 6; count of bases not matched to a gene: 8. The V gene's germline CDR1 is SGHRS and CDR2 YFSETQ. The CDR3 length is 16 residues. The CDR3: CASSWGTGALYEKLFF. The CDR3 DNA sequence: TGCGCCAGCAGCTGGGGGACAGGGGCTCTTTATGAAAAACTGTTTTTT.

V gene TRBV19 combines with J gene TRBJ1-2; 9 nucleotides match TRBD1. The CDR3 totals 14 residues. V shed 4 bases and J 8 bases; nucleotides not matched to a gene: 8. Germline CDR1 reads LNHDA; CDR2 reads SQIVND (reference sequence). Here the CDR3 DNA reads TGTGCCAGTAGTAAGGACAGGGGCCTCGGGGGCTACACCTTC. This codes for CASSKDRGLGGYTF.

The rearrangement joins TRBV19 to TRBJ2-2, with D perhaps TRBD1 (5 bases). V gave up 8 bases and J gave up 0 bases, with 7 bases separating them. Germline CDR1 LNHDA, CDR2 SQIVND (reference sequence). There are 13 residues in the CDR3. The CDR3 sequence is CASDSPNTGELFF. The DNA of the CDR3 is TGTGCCAGTGACAGTCCGAACACCGGGGAGCTGTTTTTT.